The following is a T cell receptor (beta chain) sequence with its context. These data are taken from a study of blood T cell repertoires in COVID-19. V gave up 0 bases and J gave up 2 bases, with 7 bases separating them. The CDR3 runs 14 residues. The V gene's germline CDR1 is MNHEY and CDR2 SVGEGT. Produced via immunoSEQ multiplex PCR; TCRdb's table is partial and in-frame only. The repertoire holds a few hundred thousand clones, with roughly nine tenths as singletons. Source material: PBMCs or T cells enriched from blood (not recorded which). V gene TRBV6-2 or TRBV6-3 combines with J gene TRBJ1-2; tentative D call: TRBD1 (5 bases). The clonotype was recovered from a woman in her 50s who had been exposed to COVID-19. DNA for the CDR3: TGTGCCAGCAGTTACTCTGGGGCGAACTATGGCTACACCTTC. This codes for CASSYSGANYGYTF.